Described below is a single T cell receptor beta chain sequence and its context. The data stem from a study of radiotherapy plus CTLA-4 blockade in lung cancer. V lost 11 bases and J lost 4, with 18 bases in between. There are 14 residues in the CDR3. The V gene's germline CDR1 is MNHNS and CDR2 SASEGT. Generated by immunoSEQ multiplex PCR, the TCRdb table keeps only in-frame clones and is missing some. The data hold tens of thousands of clones, with about three quarters observed a single time. This receptor was identified in a human donor with non-small cell lung cancer whose response to radiotherapy plus ipilimumab could not be evaluated. Sequenced here: peripheral blood, sampled from a patient treated with radiotherapy plus ipilimumab. The V call is TRBV6-1, the J call TRBJ2-1; D might be TRBD1 (5 bases). DNA for the CDR3: TGTGCCTCCATAGTCGTCCAGGGTTACAATGAGCAGTTCTTC. This gives the protein CASIVVQGYNEQFF.